A single sample gave rise to the 21 T cell receptor beta chains below, sequenced in a study of siplizumab effects on memory and regulatory T cells. Assay used: immunoSEQ multiplex PCR; TCRdb lists only in-frame clones, some missing. The sample carries roughly 100,000 clones, roughly nine tenths recorded once. Sequencing was performed on CD4+ T cells sorted from blood. Source of these receptors: a human donor in good health.

The chain joins TRBV5-4 to TRBJ1-2, with D perhaps matching TRBD1 (6 bases). The CDR3 loop spans 15 amino acids. CDR1 SGHNT and CDR2 YYREEE come from the germline V gene (reference sequence). Trimming took 0 bases from V and 0 from J, leaving 9 bases between them. The DNA for the CDR3 is TGTGCCAGCAGCTTGGTGGGGGCGGCTAACTATGGCTACACCTTC. Amino acid sequence: CASSLVGAANYGYTF.

Only one count was recorded for this clone. This rearrangement joins TRBV28 to TRBJ2-4; D is uncertain. The CDR3 consists of 15 residues. Germline assignment: CDR1 MDHEN and CDR2 SYDVKM. V was pared by 2 bases and J by 3 bases, with 11 bases between. This chain's CDR3 is CASSLRSSFKNIQYF. DNA of the CDR3: TGTGCCAGCAGTTTAAGGAGTAGCTTCAAAAACATTCAGTACTTC.

The J gene is TRBJ2-7, the V gene TRBV6-1; 8 bases are shared with TRBD2. This CDR3 spans 16 amino acids. The germline CDR1 and CDR2 sequences are MNHNS and SASEGT. J gave up 3 bases and V 0 bases, and 7 bases lay outside the gene matches. CDR3 coding DNA: TGTGCCAGCAGTGAAGCCACCGGGAGGGCCTTCTACGAGCAGTACTTC. This translates into CASSEATGRAFYEQYF.

The CDR3 DNA reads TGTGCCAGCAGCTTATCTCCCTGGGCTAGCGGGTTGGACAATGAGCAGTTCTTC. This translates into CASSLSPWASGLDNEQFF. The chain joins TRBV7-9 to TRBJ2-1, with 8 bases that match TRBD2. Trimming removed 2 bases from V and 5 bases from J; junction bases left unmatched: 14. CDR3 length: 18 residues. Germline CDR1 SEHNR, CDR2 FQNEAQ (reference sequence).

The chain joins TRBV18 to TRBJ1-5; tentative D call: TRBD1 (5 bases). The CDR3 sequence is 15 residues long. V lost 3 bases to trimming and J lost 2 bases, with 11 bases between them. CDR1 and CDR2 from the germline V gene are KGHSH and LQKENI. This CDR3 reads CASSPWGDGNQPQHF. CDR3 sequence (DNA): TGTGCCAGCTCACCTTGGGGGGATGGCAATCAGCCCCAGCATTTT.

This rearrangement joins TRBV20-1 to TRBJ1-1; 7 nucleotides match TRBD1. Germline V gene sequence: CDR1 DFQATT, CDR2 SNEGSKA (reference sequence). The CDR3 loop spans 11 amino acids. V shed 5 bases and J 11 bases; nucleotides not matched to a gene: 8. CDR3 loop: CSALTGDVAFF. Here the CDR3 DNA reads TGCAGTGCTCTAACAGGGGATGTCGCTTTCTTT.

The CDR3 loop reads CASSPRLAGDTDTQYF. CDR3 coding DNA: TGCGCCAGCAGCCCGCGACTAGCGGGAGACACAGATACGCAGTATTTT. The chain employs TRBV5-1 and TRBJ2-3, with TRBD2 matching over 12 bases. V lost 4 bases and J lost 2; bases outside the gene matches: 5. The CDR3 runs to 16 residues. Germline CDR1 is SGHRS and CDR2 is YFSETQ.

In nucleotides, the CDR3 is TGTGCCAGCAGCTGGGGAGAAGGTCATTCACCCCTCCACTTT. This gives the protein CASSWGEGHSPLHF. V is TRBV5-6 and J is TRBJ1-6; D ambiguous. This CDR3 has 14 amino acids. V lost 3 bases, J lost 8 bases, and 12 bases lay in between. Germline V gene lookup returns CDR1 SGHDT and CDR2 YYEEEE.

The chain has TRBV9 and TRBJ1-3; D uncertain. Per germline, CDR1 SGDLS and CDR2 YYNGEE. V was pared by 0 bases and J by 2 bases, with 3 bases between. This CDR3 region has 13 residues. The CDR3 nucleotides are TGTGCCAGCAGCGTAGCTCCTGGAAACACCATATATTTT. Translation gives CASSVAPGNTIYF. Supplemented by reference TRBV9 and TRBJ1-3, the full variable domain reads DSGVTQTPKHLITATGQRVTLRCSPRSGDLSVYWYQQSLDQGLQFLIQYYNGEERAKGNILERFSAQQFPDLHSELNLSSLELGDSALYFCASSVAPGNTIYFGEGSWLTVV.

This chain uses TRBV19 with TRBJ1-2, with D possibly matching TRBD1 (5 bases). The V and J ends lost 1 base and 3 bases respectively, with 6 bases between them. The CDR3 spans 13 residues. The germline V gene has CDR1 LNHDA and CDR2 SQIVND (reference sequence). CDR3 DNA: TGTGCCAGTAGTATAGGAGGGGACTATGGCTACACCTTC. Encoded protein: CASSIGGDYGYTF.

V and J are TRBV10-3 and TRBJ2-3; 9 nucleotides line up with TRBD1. There are 18 residues in the CDR3. Unmatched junction bases numbered 11, after V lost 2 bases and J lost 2 bases. Germline lookup yields CDR1 ENHRY and CDR2 SYGVKD. The CDR3 DNA is TGTGCCATCAGTGAGGCCCAGACCGGGACAGGGACCACAGATACGCAGTATTTT. This sequence encodes CAISEAQTGTGTTDTQYF.

The chain uses TRBV18 and TRBJ1-2, with 10 bases fitting TRBD1. Germline-derived CDR1 and CDR2 are KGHSH and LQKENI. V shed 2 bases, J shed 8 bases, and the junction held 5 bases outside the gene matches. The CDR3 covers 14 residues. This CDR3 is CASSPTDRGQGYTF. The CDR3 nucleotides read TGTGCCAGCTCACCAACAGACAGGGGGCAGGGCTACACCTTC.

A single count supports this clone. The chain couples TRBV27 to TRBJ2-1; maybe TRBD2 (5 bases). Germline assignment: CDR1 MNHEY and CDR2 SMNVEV (reference sequence). V was cut by 2 bases and J by 9 bases, with 8 bases left in between. This CDR3 contains 12 residues. In DNA form, the CDR3 reads TGTGCCAGCAGTTTACAGGACTCTGAGCAGTTCTTC. Translated: CASSLQDSEQFF.

DNA of the CDR3: TGTGCCAGCAGCCCACTAACTAGCGCCGGGTGGAATGAGCAGTTCTTC. This codes for CASSPLTSAGWNEQFF. The rearrangement joins TRBV11-2 to TRBJ2-1, with TRBD2 matching 7 bases. This CDR3 region has 16 residues. The trim removed 5 bases at V and 7 bases at J, leaving 14 bases unmatched. Germline CDR1 reads SGHAT; CDR2 reads FQNNGV.

CDR3 nucleotide sequence: TGTGCCAGCAGCCAAGACGCGCGGGAGGGTCTCTCCTACAATGAGCAGTTCTTC. It translates to CASSQDAREGLSYNEQFF. The V and J genes are TRBV4-2 and TRBJ2-1; 9 bases match TRBD2. This CDR3 spans 18 amino acids. Trimming took 0 bases from V and 0 from J; bases not matched to a gene: 6. In germline, CDR1 is LGHNA, CDR2 YNFKEQ.

The V and J genes are TRBV7-3 and TRBJ2-5, with TRBD2 matching over 9 bases. Germline V gene lookup returns CDR1 SGHTA and CDR2 FQGTGA. The CDR3 runs 15 residues. The V segment lost 5 bases and the J segment 3 bases; nucleotides outside the gene matches: 7. The CDR3 spells CASSDRGGVEETQYF. CDR3 in DNA: TGTGCCAGCAGCGACCGCGGGGGGGTAGAAGAGACCCAGTACTTC.

The J gene is TRBJ2-7, the V gene TRBV6-6; D is unresolved. Germline V lookup: CDR1 MNHNY, CDR2 SVGAGI (reference sequence). V lost 0 bases and J 0 bases, leaving 6 bases between the germline ends. This CDR3 has 14 amino acids. The CDR3 region is CASSYSRSSYEQYF. The CDR3 coding sequence is TGTGCCAGCAGTTACTCGCGGAGCTCCTACGAGCAGTACTTC.

The V and J genes are TRBV20-1 and TRBJ1-2, with D unclear. Trimming removed 8 bases at V and 1 base at J, with 8 bases between. The CDR3 runs 11 residues. Germline assignment: CDR1 DFQATT and CDR2 SNEGSKA (reference sequence). CDR3 in amino acids: CSLPVNYGYTF. The CDR3 bases are TGCAGTCTCCCGGTTAACTATGGCTACACCTTC.

The chain employs TRBV29-1 and TRBJ2-7; TRBD1 aligns across 8 bases. There are 13 residues in the CDR3. The V gene's germline CDR1 is SQVTM and CDR2 ANQGSEA. Germline trimming cut 3 bases from V and 5 bases from J; bases unmatched to any gene: 6. CDR3 in amino acids: CSVDGTGNHEQYF. CDR3 coding DNA: TGCAGCGTTGATGGGACAGGCAATCACGAGCAGTACTTC.

The V call is TRBV7-9, the J call TRBJ2-7; 10 nucleotides line up with TRBD1. Germline-derived CDR1 and CDR2 are SEHNR and FQNEAQ (reference sequence). V dropped 5 bases and J dropped 6; count of bases not matched to a gene: 13. This CDR3 region has 16 residues. The CDR3 sequence: CASSRDRGLRQGEQYF. CDR3 sequence (DNA): TGTGCCAGCAGCCGGGACAGGGGATTGAGGCAAGGCGAGCAGTACTTC.

V usage is TRBV7-9 and J usage is TRBJ2-3; TRBD2 might be the D (5 bases). Per the germline V gene, CDR1 is SEHNR and CDR2 is FQNEAQ (reference sequence). V gave up 5 bases and J gave up 3 bases, with 12 bases separating them. The CDR3 has 14 amino acids. The CDR3 DNA reads as TGTGCCAGCAGCCGAGGGATGGGGACAGATACGCAGTATTTT. This sequence encodes CASSRGMGTDTQYF.